Listed here are 3 T cell receptor beta chains from one sample, sequenced in a study of T cell responses to AZD1222 COVID-19 vaccine. Sequenced by immunoSEQ multiplex PCR; TCRdb stores in-frame clones only, minus some. In the table there are about 42,000 clones, 88% of which are singletons. This specimen consisted of peripheral blood, obtained 28 days after the second AZD1222 dose. Receptors were obtained from an adult who received the AZD1222 COVID-19 vaccine.

The sample holds a few counts of this clone. This chain connects TRBV7-3 to TRBJ1-6, with 10 bases that match TRBD1. V lost 5 bases, J lost 9 bases, and 7 bases stayed unmatched. This CDR3 is built from 15 residues. Per the germline V gene, CDR1 is SGHTA and CDR2 is FQGTGA. CDR3 sequence reads: CASSRDRGRGSPLHF. The CDR3 DNA follows: TGTGCCAGCAGCCGTGACAGGGGGCGCGGTTCACCCCTCCACTTT.

This chain joins TRBV6-5 and TRBJ1-1; D is unclear. Germline CDR1 is MNHEY and CDR2 is SVGAGI. Trimming removed 6 bases at V and 0 bases at J, with 11 bases between. The CDR3 loop spans 14 amino acids. CDR3 nucleotides: TGTGCCAGCAGCTCGGGCGTTGTGAACACTGAAGCTTTCTTT. It is translated as CASSSGVVNTEAFF.

This clone has only one observation. The CDR3 reads CASSQDLSQAGANTF. The CDR3, as DNA: TGTGCCAGCAGCCAAGACCTGTCTCAGGCAGGGGCTAACACCTTC. This chain connects TRBV3-1 (or the pseudogene TRBV3-2) to TRBJ1-2, with D possibly matching TRBD1 (6 bases). The CDR3 is 15 amino acids. CDR1 and CDR2 from the germline V gene are LGHDT and YNNKEL (reference sequence). V lost 0 bases and J 12 bases, leaving 20 bases between the germline ends.